This T cell receptor beta chain was recovered during a study of Ad26.COV2.S vaccination and SARS-CoV-2 variants. Remarks on this clone: As yet, its antigen is unknown.

Notes on the study in general: Total responses of T cells may have been underestimated by the analyses of TCR breadth and depth. Breadth of non-spike TCRs did not differ between vaccinees and placebo recipients. Substantial post-vaccination breadth of spike-specific CD8+ and CD4+ T cell responses was reported. Higher spike-specific TCR breadth was found in vaccine recipients than in placebo recipients.

From germline, CDR1 is WNHNN and CDR2 SYGVQD (reference sequence). CDR3 length: 15 amino acids. V was trimmed by 5 bases and J by 11 bases, leaving 24 bases between them. Libraries were prepared by immunoSEQ multiplex PCR; TCRdb keeps only in-frame clonotypes and omits some of them. The repertoire includes around 370,000 clones, 90% to 95% of them detected once, and 3.9% sits in the top ten. J is TRBJ1-1 and V is TRBV10-1; D is unresolved. This sequence originates from a human donor who had recovered from COVID-19. The specimen was peripheral blood, collected after recovery from COVID-19. The CDR3 is CASSNFSVTPASAFF. CDR3 nucleotides: TGCGCCAGCAGTAATTTTTCTGTTACGCCCGCGTCGGCTTTCTTT.